This T cell receptor (beta chain) emerged from a study of Tregs in tolerant kidney transplant recipients. Whole-study findings and limits: Changing PCR primers prevented nucleotide comparison between some patients' samples.

Of note for this clone: Its antigen remains unknown.

TCRdb's table, derived via immunoSEQ multiplex PCR, lists solely in-frame clones and lacks some. This table has tens of thousands of clones, about 90% appearing once. This CDR3 is built from 12 residues. With V trimmed by 6 bases and J by 5 bases, 6 bases remained unmatched. CDR1 and CDR2 from the germline V gene are SQVTM and ANQGSEA. Related graft donors supplied nonmyeloablative bone marrow transplants, and mixed chimerism was transient. Thawed PBMCs were FACS-sorted into unstimulated CD4+CD25+CD127- regulatory T cells, CD4+CD25- non-regulatory cells, CD4 and CD8 cells. The input for sequencing was CD4+ T cells from blood (PBMCs), taken 6 months after the transplant. The clonotype was recovered from a human patient who received a combined kidney and bone marrow transplant. Part of the T cell pool may stem from the graft donor. The chain employs TRBV29-1 and TRBJ2-7; 8 bases fit TRBD1. Here the CDR3 DNA reads TGCAGCGTCGACGACAGGGGTGACGAGCAGTACTTC. Translation gives CSVDDRGDEQYF.